One TCR beta chain is described in this entry. The target antigen is unknown. V lost 4 bases and J 4 bases, leaving 23 bases between the germline ends. Germline CDR1 SEHNR, CDR2 FQNEAQ (reference sequence). The CDR3 consists of 17 residues. This sample is part of a study of monozygotic twins with cystic fibrosis. Overall study context: Library input was about 3.3 micrograms of fragmented DNA, with approximately 15 PCR cycles.

Clones were read by immunoSEQ multiplex PCR, and TCRdb kept only the in-frame ones, dropping some. The sample shows about 36,000 clones, approximately 80% of them seen only once. Overall study findings and caveats: V usage most resembled the co-twin in 13 of 16 pairs.

Sequencing was carried out using blood. The chain employs TRBV7-9 and TRBJ2-7; D may be TRBD1 (6 bases). The origin of this receptor is a girl aged 2-10 years with cystic fibrosis. Written as DNA, the CDR3 is TGTGCCAGCAGCTCCATCGGAAAACAGGGAATGTGGTACGAGCAGTACTTC. Translation: CASSSIGKQGMWYEQYF.